This T cell receptor (beta chain) was identified in a study of T cells after yellow fever vaccination. A universal primer site and UMIs were added as TCR cDNA was made by 5'RACE template switching. MiXCR, run by TCRdb on the 5' RACE reads, gives a single entry per CDR3 protein. The repertoire holds nearly 550,000 distinct CDR3 sequences, 15% to 20% seen once, with roughly an eighth in the top ten. This clonotype was seen more than once but under ten times. Its specificity is unknown. Broader study findings: Post-booster reappearance was seen for most primary-vaccination clones (96% CD4, around 91% CD8). Contamination by abundant bulk-population clonotypes could be present in FACS-sorted repertoires.

Trimming removed 0 bases at V and 1 base at J, with 8 bases between. The CDR3 sequence is 15 residues long. Germline V CDR1 and CDR2: SGHRS, YFSETQ. The sample here was PBMCs, taken 15 days after the yellow fever booster vaccination. The clonotype originates from a man younger than 45 who received the YFV17D yellow fever vaccine. This chain connects TRBV5-1 to TRBJ2-1; weak D call: TRBD2 (5 bases). The CDR3 reads CASSLEAVSYNEQFF. DNA of the CDR3: TGCGCCAGCAGCTTGGAAGCGGTTTCCTACAATGAGCAGTTCTTC.